Below, 13 T cell receptor beta chains from the same sample are listed, as sequenced in a study of T-cell memory formation after mild COVID-19. TCRdb recomputed calls from the 5' RACE reads with MiXCR, one row per CDR3 protein. The table records around 250,000 distinct CDR3 sequences, 16% of them present only once. The specimen was PBMCs or a T cell subset sorted from them (not recorded which). The receptors come from a man aged 18 to 29 who had mild COVID-19 (a few samples of this study predate the infection). Cell type and time point are not known.

The V call is TRBV9, the J call TRBJ2-7; D may be TRBD1 (6 bases). The V gene's germline CDR1 is SGDLS and CDR2 YYNGEE. V lost 4 bases to trimming and J lost 5 bases, with 22 bases between them. This CDR3 has 16 residues. The CDR3 DNA sequence: TGTGCCAGCAGCCCCGGTCCAGGGGCGCGTGGTGACGAGCAGTACTTC. Translated, it gives CASSPGPGARGDEQYF.

This clonotype appeared a few times. The V call is TRBV5-1, the J call TRBJ2-2, with a weak D call TRBD1 (5 bases). This CDR3 comprises 15 residues. Germline-derived CDR1 and CDR2 are SGHRS and YFSETQ. V was shortened by 4 bases and J by 4 bases, with 14 bases between the two germline ends. Here the CDR3 DNA reads TGCGCCAGCAGCCAACCATCAGGGTTCACCGGGGAGCTGTTTTTT. Residues: CASSQPSGFTGELFF.

The chain has TRBV21-1 and TRBJ2-7. TRBV21-1 constitutes a pseudogene. This CDR3 spans 14 amino acids. CDR3 sequence reads: CASRVAGDLYEQYV. For the CDR3, the DNA is TGTGCCAGCAGAGTAGCAGGGGACCTCTACGAGCAGTACGTC.

This clonotype has just a few counts. The genes are TRBV5-1 and TRBJ2-2; TRBD1 or TRBD2 may be the D gene (5 bases each). Germline V lookup: CDR1 SGHRS, CDR2 YFSETQ. The CDR3 totals 15 residues. The germline V and J ends were trimmed by 2 bases and 5 bases, with 13 bases remaining between them. CDR3 DNA: TGCGCCAGCAGCTTTCCAGGGACCCTAACCGGGGAGCTGTTTTTT. It is translated as CASSFPGTLTGELFF.

This chain connects TRBV7-2 to TRBJ1-1; D gene ambiguous. The CDR3 contains 13 residues. Germline V lookup: CDR1 SGHTA, CDR2 FQGNSA. The germline V and J ends were trimmed by 8 bases and 1 base, with 11 bases remaining between them. This CDR3 reads CASSVQTNTEAFF. The CDR3 coding sequence is TGTGCCAGCTCCGTACAGACGAACACTGAAGCTTTCTTT. Based on the CDR3 plus reference TRBV7-2 and TRBJ1-1, the full variable domain is GAGVSQSPSNKVTEKGKDVELRCDPISGHTALYWYRQSLGQGLEFLIYFQGNSAPDKSGLPSDRFSAERTGGSVSTLTIQRTQQEDSAVYLCASSVQTNTEAFFGQGTRLTVV.

The V gene is TRBV5-1, the J gene TRBJ2-5, with D possibly being TRBD2 (7 bases). The CDR3 is made up of 15 amino acids. V dropped 2 bases and J dropped 4 bases, with 15 bases sitting between them. Per the germline V gene, CDR1 is SGHRS and CDR2 is YFSETQ. CDR3 loop: CASSLFGGPVETQYF. Here the CDR3 DNA reads TGCGCCAGCAGCTTATTCGGGGGGCCCGTAGAGACCCAGTACTTC.

This CDR3 reads CASSFLGSFYGYTF. The CDR3 DNA reads TGTGCCAGCAGCTTTTTAGGGTCCTTCTATGGCTACACCTTC. The chain joins TRBV12-3 or TRBV12-4 to TRBJ1-2, with D unclear. This CDR3 has 14 amino acids. Trimming took off 6 bases at V and 4 bases at J, with 15 bases between the two ends.

V usage is TRBV5-4 and J usage is TRBJ2-2; possibly TRBD1 for D (5 bases). CDR3 size: 14 residues. Germline V lookup: CDR1 SGHNT, CDR2 YYREEE (reference sequence). V gave up 0 bases and J gave up 8 bases, with 11 bases separating them. CDR3 nucleotide sequence: TGTGCCAGCAGCTTGGCGCAGGGCTTGGGGGAGCTGTTTTTT. Amino acids: CASSLAQGLGELFF.

The chain recombines TRBV7-2 with TRBJ2-1; 13 nucleotides line up with TRBD2. From germline, CDR1 is SGHTA and CDR2 FQGNSA. The junction had 14 bases not matched to a gene; V was cut back by 5 bases and J by 10 bases. The CDR3 extends over 17 amino acids. The CDR3 loop reads CASSRGAGLAGSGEQFF. The CDR3 DNA is TGTGCCAGCAGCCGGGGCGCGGGACTAGCGGGGTCGGGGGAGCAGTTCTTC.

This clonotype was detected a few times. The chain recombines TRBV10-3 with TRBJ2-4; 8 bases fit TRBD2. The CDR3 totals 19 residues. V lost 0 bases to trimming and J lost 0 bases; unmatched junction nucleotides: 10. Germline V CDR1 and CDR2: ENHRY, SYGVKD. CDR3 region: CAISESGLSGILAKNIQYF. The CDR3 DNA follows: TGTGCCATCAGTGAGTCGGGACTTAGCGGGATCCTAGCCAAAAACATTCAGTACTTC.

At least ten counts were recorded for this clonotype. The chain recombines TRBV6-2 or TRBV6-3 with TRBJ1-6; D is ambiguous. The germline gives CDR1 MNHEY, CDR2 SVGEGT. The germline V and J ends were trimmed by 2 bases and 8 bases, with 4 bases remaining between them. CDR3 length equals 12 residues. CDR3 amino acids: CASSYRDSPLHF. CDR3 DNA: TGTGCCAGCAGTTACCGGGATTCACCCCTCCACTTT.

The genes are TRBV4-2 and TRBJ1-1; D remains unclear. Germline V gene data show CDR1 as LGHNA and CDR2 as YNFKEQ. Deletions cut 1 base from V and 8 bases from J, with 11 bases between. This CDR3 spans 13 amino acids. The CDR3 sequence is CASSQGGTDEAFF. Here the CDR3 DNA reads TGTGCCAGCAGCCAAGGAGGAACAGACGAAGCTTTCTTT.

J is TRBJ1-4 and V is TRBV4-3, with D possibly being TRBD1 (5 bases). With 6 bases removed from V and 8 bases from J, the gap between germline ends came to 22 bases. The V gene's germline CDR1 is LGHNA and CDR2 YSLEER. The CDR3 covers 16 residues. The CDR3 region has the DNA TGCGCCAGCAGTCCCGGTACGGGACGAATGGGAGAAAAACTGTTTTTT. Translated: CASSPGTGRMGEKLFF.